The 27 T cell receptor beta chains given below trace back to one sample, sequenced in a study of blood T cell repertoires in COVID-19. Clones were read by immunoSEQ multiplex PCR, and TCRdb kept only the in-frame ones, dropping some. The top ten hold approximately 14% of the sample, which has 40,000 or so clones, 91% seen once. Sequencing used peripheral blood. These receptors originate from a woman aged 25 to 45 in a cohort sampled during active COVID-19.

The CDR3 loop is CASSLRPAGTNTGELFF. The CDR3 nucleotides read TGCGCCAGCAGCTTGAGGCCAGCGGGAACGAACACCGGGGAGCTGTTTTTT. This sequence joins TRBV5-1 and TRBJ2-2; 7 bases are shared with TRBD2. There are 17 residues in the CDR3. Per the germline V gene, CDR1 is SGHRS and CDR2 is YFSETQ. Trimming removed 1 base from V and 0 bases from J; junction bases left unmatched: 6.

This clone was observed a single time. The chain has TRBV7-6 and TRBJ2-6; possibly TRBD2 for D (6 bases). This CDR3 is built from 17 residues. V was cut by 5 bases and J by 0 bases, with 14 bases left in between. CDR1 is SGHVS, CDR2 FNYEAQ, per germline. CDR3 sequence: CASSPRDSSSGANVLTF. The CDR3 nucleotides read TGTGCCAGCAGCCCAAGGGACTCCAGCTCTGGGGCCAACGTCCTGACTTTC.

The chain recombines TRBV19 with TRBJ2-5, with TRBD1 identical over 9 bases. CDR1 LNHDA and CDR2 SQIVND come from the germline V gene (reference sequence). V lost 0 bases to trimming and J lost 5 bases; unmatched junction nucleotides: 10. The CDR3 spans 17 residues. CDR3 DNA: TGTGCCAGTAGTATAGAGTCCTTGACAGGGGGAGGGGAGACCCAGTACTTC. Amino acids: CASSIESLTGGGETQYF.

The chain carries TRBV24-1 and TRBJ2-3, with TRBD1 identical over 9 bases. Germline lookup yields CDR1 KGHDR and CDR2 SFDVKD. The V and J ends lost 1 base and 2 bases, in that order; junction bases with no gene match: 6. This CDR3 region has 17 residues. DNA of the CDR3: TGTGCCACCAGTGATTTACAGAGGACAGGGGTCACAGATACGCAGTATTTT. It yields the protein CATSDLQRTGVTDTQYF.

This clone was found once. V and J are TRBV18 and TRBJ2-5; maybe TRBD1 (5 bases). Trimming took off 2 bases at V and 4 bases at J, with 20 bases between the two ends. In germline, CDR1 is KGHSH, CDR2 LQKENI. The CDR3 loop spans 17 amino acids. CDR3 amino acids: CASSPTPLGRVGETQYF. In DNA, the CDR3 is TGTGCCAGCTCACCAACCCCCCTCGGCAGGGTGGGAGAGACCCAGTACTTC.

The CDR3 spells CASSALAGGYNEQFF. DNA of the CDR3: TGTGCCAGCAGCGCGTTAGCGGGTGGATACAATGAGCAGTTCTTC. The chain combines TRBV9 with TRBJ2-1, with TRBD2 matching over 7 bases. Looked up from germline, CDR1 is SGDLS and CDR2 is YYNGEE. With 3 bases clipped from V and 4 bases from J, the junction kept 7 bases outside the gene matches. There are 15 residues in the CDR3. Variable domain in full (rest from reference TRBV9 and TRBJ2-1): DSGVTQTPKHLITATGQRVTLRCSPRSGDLSVYWYQQSLDQGLQFLIQYYNGEERAKGNILERFSAQQFPDLHSELNLSSLELGDSALYFCASSALAGGYNEQFFGPGTRLTVL.

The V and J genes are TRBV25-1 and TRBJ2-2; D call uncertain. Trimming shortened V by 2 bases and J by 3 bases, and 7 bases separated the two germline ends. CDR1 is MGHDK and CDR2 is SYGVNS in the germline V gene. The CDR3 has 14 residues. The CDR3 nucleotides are TGTGCCAGCAGTGAAATTTCGGACACCGGGGAGCTGTTTTTT. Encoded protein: CASSEISDTGELFF.

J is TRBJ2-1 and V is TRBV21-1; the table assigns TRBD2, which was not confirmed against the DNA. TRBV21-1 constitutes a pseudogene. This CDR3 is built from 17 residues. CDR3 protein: CASSRLAGGPGDNEQFF. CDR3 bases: TGTGCCAGCAGCAGGCTAGCGGGAGGGCCGGGGGACAATGAGCAGTTCTTC.

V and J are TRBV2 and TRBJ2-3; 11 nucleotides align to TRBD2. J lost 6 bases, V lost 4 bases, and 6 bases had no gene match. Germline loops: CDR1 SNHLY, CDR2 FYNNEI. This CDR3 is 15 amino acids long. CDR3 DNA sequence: TGTGCCAGCAGTGGAACTAGCGGGAGATGGGATACGCAGTATTTT. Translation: CASSGTSGRWDTQYF.

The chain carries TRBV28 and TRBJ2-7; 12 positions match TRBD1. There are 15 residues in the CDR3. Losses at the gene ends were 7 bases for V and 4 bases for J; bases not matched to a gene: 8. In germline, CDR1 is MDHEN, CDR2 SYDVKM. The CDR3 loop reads CASTASGQGAYEQYF. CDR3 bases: TGTGCCAGCACCGCATCGGGACAGGGGGCGTACGAGCAGTACTTC.

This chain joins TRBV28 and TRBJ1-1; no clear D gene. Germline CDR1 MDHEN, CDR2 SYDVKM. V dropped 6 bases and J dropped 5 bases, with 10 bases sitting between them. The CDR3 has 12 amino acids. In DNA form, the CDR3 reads TGTGCCAGCAGCACTGCGAGGACTGAAGCTTTCTTT. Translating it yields CASSTARTEAFF.

CDR3 loop: CASSPRQGSYTSTDTQYF. CDR3 in DNA: TGTGCCAGCAGCCCCCGGCAGGGCAGCTACACTAGCACAGATACGCAGTATTTT. This rearrangement joins TRBV9 to TRBJ2-3; TRBD1 is a possible D gene (5 bases). Between the trimmed V and J ends, which lost 4 bases and 0 bases, there was a span of 21 bases. The CDR3 runs 18 residues. CDR1 SGDLS and CDR2 YYNGEE come from the germline V gene.

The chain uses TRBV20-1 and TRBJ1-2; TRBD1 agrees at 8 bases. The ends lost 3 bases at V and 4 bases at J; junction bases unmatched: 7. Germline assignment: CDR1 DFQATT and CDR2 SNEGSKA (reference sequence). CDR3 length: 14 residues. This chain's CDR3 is CSASKPTGAYGYTF. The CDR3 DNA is TGCAGTGCTAGTAAACCGACAGGGGCCTATGGCTACACCTTC.

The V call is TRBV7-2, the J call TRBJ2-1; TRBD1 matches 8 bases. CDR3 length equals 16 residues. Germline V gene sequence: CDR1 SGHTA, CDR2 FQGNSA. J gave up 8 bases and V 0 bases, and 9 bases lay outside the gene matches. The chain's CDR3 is CASSLATGARGDEQFF. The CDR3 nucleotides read TGTGCCAGCAGCTTAGCGACAGGGGCCAGGGGGGATGAGCAGTTCTTC. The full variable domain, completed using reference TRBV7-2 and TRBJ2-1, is GAGVSQSPSNKVTEKGKDVELRCDPISGHTALYWYRQSLGQGLEFLIYFQGNSAPDKSGLPSDRFSAERTGGSVSTLTIQRTQQEDSAVYLCASSLATGARGDEQFFGPGTRLTVL.

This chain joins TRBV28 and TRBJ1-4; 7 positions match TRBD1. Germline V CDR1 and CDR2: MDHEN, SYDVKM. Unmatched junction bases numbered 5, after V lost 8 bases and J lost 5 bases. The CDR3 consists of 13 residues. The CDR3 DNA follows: TGTGCCAGCCTGGGACAGCTCAATGAAAAACTGTTTTTT. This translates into CASLGQLNEKLFF.

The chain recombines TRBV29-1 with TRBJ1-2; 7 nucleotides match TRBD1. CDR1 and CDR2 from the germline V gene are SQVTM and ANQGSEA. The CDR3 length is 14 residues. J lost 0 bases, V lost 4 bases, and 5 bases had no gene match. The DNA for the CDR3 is TGCAGCGTTGGTCGGCAGGGGGCTAACTATGGCTACACCTTC. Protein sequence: CSVGRQGANYGYTF.

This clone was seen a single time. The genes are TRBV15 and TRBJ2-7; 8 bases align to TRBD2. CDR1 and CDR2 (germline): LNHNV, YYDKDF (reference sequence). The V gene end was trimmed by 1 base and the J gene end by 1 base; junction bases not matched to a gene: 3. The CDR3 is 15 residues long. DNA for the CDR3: TGTGCCACCAGCAGAGTGGCGGGAGGATCCTACGAGCAGTACTTC. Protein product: CATSRVAGGSYEQYF. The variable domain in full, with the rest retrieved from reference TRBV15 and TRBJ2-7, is DAMVIQNPRYQVTQFGKPVTLSCSQTLNHNVMYWYQQKSSQAPKLLFHYYDKDFNNEADTPDNFQSRRPNTSFCFLDIRSPGLGDTAMYLCATSRVAGGSYEQYFGPGTRLTVT.

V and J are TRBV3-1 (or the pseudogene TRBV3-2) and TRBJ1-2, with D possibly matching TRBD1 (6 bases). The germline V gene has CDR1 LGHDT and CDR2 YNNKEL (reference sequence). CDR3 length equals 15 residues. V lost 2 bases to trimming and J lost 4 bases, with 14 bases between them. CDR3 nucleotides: TGTGCCAGCAGCCAATCAGACAGGCCCTCCTATGGCTACACCTTC. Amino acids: CASSQSDRPSYGYTF.

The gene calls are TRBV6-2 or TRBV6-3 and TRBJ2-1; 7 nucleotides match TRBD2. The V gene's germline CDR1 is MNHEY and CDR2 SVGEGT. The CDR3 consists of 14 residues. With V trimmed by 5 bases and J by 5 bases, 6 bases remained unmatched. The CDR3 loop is CASSENGRNNEQFF. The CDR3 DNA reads TGTGCCAGCAGTGAGAACGGGAGGAACAATGAGCAGTTCTTC.

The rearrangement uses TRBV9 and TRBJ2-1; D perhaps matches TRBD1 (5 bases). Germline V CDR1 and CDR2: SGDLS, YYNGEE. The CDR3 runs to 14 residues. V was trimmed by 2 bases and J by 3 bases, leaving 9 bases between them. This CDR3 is CASSVGAVYNEQFF. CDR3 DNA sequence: TGTGCCAGCAGCGTTGGGGCGGTCTACAATGAGCAGTTCTTC.

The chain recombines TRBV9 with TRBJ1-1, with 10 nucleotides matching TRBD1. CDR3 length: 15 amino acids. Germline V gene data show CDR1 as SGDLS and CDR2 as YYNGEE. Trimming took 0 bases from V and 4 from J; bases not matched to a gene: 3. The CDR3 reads CASSVGGTGATEAFF. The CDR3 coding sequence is TGTGCCAGCAGCGTAGGCGGGACAGGGGCCACTGAAGCTTTCTTT.

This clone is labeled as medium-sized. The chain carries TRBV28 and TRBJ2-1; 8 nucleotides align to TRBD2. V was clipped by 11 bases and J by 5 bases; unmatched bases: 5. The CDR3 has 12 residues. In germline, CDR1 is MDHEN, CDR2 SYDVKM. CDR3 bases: TGTGCCGGTAGCGGGGTTAACAATGAGCAGTTCTTC. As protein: CAGSGVNNEQFF. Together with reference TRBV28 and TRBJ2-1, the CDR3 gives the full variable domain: DVKVTQSSRYLVKRTGEKVFLECVQDMDHENMFWYRQDPGLGLRLIYFSYDVKMKEKGDIPEGYSVSREKKERFSLILESASTNQTSMYLCAGSGVNNEQFFGPGTRLTVL.

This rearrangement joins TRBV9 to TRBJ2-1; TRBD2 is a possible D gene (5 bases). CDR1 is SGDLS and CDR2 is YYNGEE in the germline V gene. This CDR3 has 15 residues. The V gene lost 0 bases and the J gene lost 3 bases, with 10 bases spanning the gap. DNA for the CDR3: TGTGCCAGCAGCGTAGCAAGCGGAAACTACAATGAGCAGTTCTTC. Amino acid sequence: CASSVASGNYNEQFF. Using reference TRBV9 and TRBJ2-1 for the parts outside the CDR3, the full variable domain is DSGVTQTPKHLITATGQRVTLRCSPRSGDLSVYWYQQSLDQGLQFLIQYYNGEERAKGNILERFSAQQFPDLHSELNLSSLELGDSALYFCASSVASGNYNEQFFGPGTRLTVL.

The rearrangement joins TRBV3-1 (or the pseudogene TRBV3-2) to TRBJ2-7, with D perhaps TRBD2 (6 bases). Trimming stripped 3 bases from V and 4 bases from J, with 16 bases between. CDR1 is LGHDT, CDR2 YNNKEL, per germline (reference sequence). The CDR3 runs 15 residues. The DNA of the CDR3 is TGTGCCAGCAGCCAGGACTTGACTAGGAGTTACGAGCAGTACTTC. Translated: CASSQDLTRSYEQYF.

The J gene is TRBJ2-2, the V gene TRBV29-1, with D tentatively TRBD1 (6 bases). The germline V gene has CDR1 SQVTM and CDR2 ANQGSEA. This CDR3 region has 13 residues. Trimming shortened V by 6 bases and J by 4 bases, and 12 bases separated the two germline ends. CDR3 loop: CSVRDTSTGELFF. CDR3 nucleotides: TGCAGCGTCCGGGACACCTCCACCGGGGAGCTGTTTTTT.

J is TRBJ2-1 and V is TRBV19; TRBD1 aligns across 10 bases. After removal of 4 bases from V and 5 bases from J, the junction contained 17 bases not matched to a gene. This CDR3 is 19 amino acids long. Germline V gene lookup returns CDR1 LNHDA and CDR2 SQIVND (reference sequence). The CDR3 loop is CASSRDRGRPGVRDNEQFF. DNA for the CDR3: TGTGCCAGTAGTAGAGACAGGGGGCGGCCGGGAGTGCGAGACAATGAGCAGTTCTTC.

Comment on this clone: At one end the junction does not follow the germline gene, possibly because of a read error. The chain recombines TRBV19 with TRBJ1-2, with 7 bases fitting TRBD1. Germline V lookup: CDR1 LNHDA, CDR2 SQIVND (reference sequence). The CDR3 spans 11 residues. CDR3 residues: CASSSGTAFSF. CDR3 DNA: TGTGCCAGTAGTTCCGGGACAGCCTTTTCGTTC.